The 20 T cell receptor beta chains reported below all come from one sample, sequenced in a study of blood T cell repertoires in COVID-19. Some clones are missing from TCRdb's copy, which holds only in-frame ones; the method was immunoSEQ multiplex PCR. The sample records some 200,000 clones, 75% to 90% being singletons. The sample consisted of PBMCs or T cells enriched from blood (not recorded which). These TCRs come from a woman between 25 and 40 years old who had recovered from COVID-19.

This chain joins TRBV11-1 and TRBJ2-3; D possibly corresponds to TRBD1 (6 bases). The CDR3 extends over 15 amino acids. Germline V CDR1 and CDR2: SGHAT, FQDESV (reference sequence). Trimming removed 7 bases from V and 8 bases from J, with 22 bases in between. CDR3 DNA: TGTGCCAGCACCGTAGGGACAACCACAGAGGGTACGCAGTATTTT. Residues: CASTVGTTTEGTQYF.

This rearrangement joins TRBV5-6 to TRBJ1-1; 9 nucleotides agree with TRBD1. The germline CDR1 and CDR2 sequences are SGHDT and YYEEEE. Trimming removed 1 base from V and 0 bases from J; junction bases left unmatched: 4. The CDR3 loop spans 16 amino acids. CDR3 sequence (DNA): TGTGCCAGCAGCTTGTGGGACAGGGTCATGAACACTGAAGCTTTCTTT. Protein product: CASSLWDRVMNTEAFF.

The rearrangement joins TRBV19 to TRBJ2-7; 12 bases line up with TRBD1. The trim removed 4 bases at V and 7 bases at J, leaving 8 bases unmatched. The CDR3 has 15 residues. Germline values: CDR1 LNHDA, CDR2 SQIVND (reference sequence). The CDR3 DNA is TGTGCCAGTAGTAACCCCGGGACAGGGGGCCGTGAGCAGTACTTC. Its translation: CASSNPGTGGREQYF.

This chain links TRBV14 with TRBJ2-3; 13 bases agree with TRBD2. Per germline, CDR1 SGHDN and CDR2 FVKESK. The trim removed 5 bases at V and 2 bases at J, leaving 10 bases unmatched. The CDR3 covers 18 residues. CDR3 loop: CASSLGTSGDYFTDTQYF. The CDR3 region has the DNA TGTGCCAGCAGCTTAGGGACTAGCGGGGACTATTTCACAGATACGCAGTATTTT.

The V and J genes are TRBV5-1 and TRBJ1-2; D is possibly TRBD1 (6 bases). CDR1 and CDR2 from the germline V gene are SGHRS and YFSETQ. Trimming pared 3 bases from V and 7 bases from J, leaving 16 bases between. CDR3 length: 14 residues. CDR3 protein: CASSYGTPGRGYTF. For the CDR3, the DNA is TGCGCCAGCAGCTACGGGACACCTGGTCGTGGCTACACCTTC.

The chain is built from TRBV18 and TRBJ1-2, with 8 bases lining up with TRBD1. V lost 3 bases to trimming and J lost 6 bases; unmatched junction nucleotides: 6. Germline loops: CDR1 KGHSH, CDR2 LQKENI. The CDR3 has 14 residues. CDR3 nucleotides: TGTGCCAGCTCACCCGTGGACAGGGCGCATGGCTACACCTTC. This gives the protein CASSPVDRAHGYTF.

The chain has TRBV14 and TRBJ2-2; the match to TRBD2 covers 10 bases. The CDR3 extends over 15 amino acids. V shed 4 bases, J shed 5 bases, and the junction held 4 bases outside the gene matches. Per germline, CDR1 SGHDN and CDR2 FVKESK. Written as DNA, the CDR3 is TGTGCCAGCAGCCTAGCGGGGGGCCAGACCGGGGAGCTGTTTTTT. The encoded protein is CASSLAGGQTGELFF.

This sequence joins TRBV28 and TRBJ1-1; D not certain. From germline, CDR1 is MDHEN and CDR2 SYDVKM. Trimming left V 3 bases short and J 6 bases short, with 14 bases between. This CDR3 spans 14 amino acids. The CDR3: CASSFRSGVSEAFF. CDR3 in DNA: TGTGCCAGCAGTTTTAGATCCGGGGTTTCTGAAGCTTTCTTT.

V gene TRBV19 combines with J gene TRBJ1-2; D might be TRBD1 (6 bases). The germline V gene encodes CDR1 LNHDA and CDR2 SQIVND (reference sequence). The V and J ends lost 3 bases and 8 bases respectively, with 16 bases between them. The CDR3 loop spans 14 amino acids. CDR3 in amino acids: CASSILRTAKGYTF. CDR3 in DNA: TGTGCCAGTAGTATTTTACGGACAGCGAAAGGCTACACCTTC.

The rearrangement joins TRBV12-3 or TRBV12-4 to TRBJ1-2; 11 bases are a match to TRBD1. This CDR3 region has 13 residues. V lost 9 bases and J lost 4; bases outside the gene matches: 4. CDR3 in DNA: TGTGCCAGTAAGGGACAGGGGGGCTATGGCTACACCTTC. Amino acids: CASKGQGGYGYTF.

The chain carries TRBV7-3 and TRBJ1-1; D gene uncertain. Trimming took off 0 bases at V and 1 base at J, with 3 bases between the two ends. The CDR3 extends over 13 amino acids. The germline gives CDR1 SGHTA, CDR2 FQGTGA. DNA for the CDR3: TGTGCCAGCAGCTTAACCCGGAACACTGAAGCTTTCTTT. This codes for CASSLTRNTEAFF.

About this clone itself: Other DNA sequences within the sample encode an identical CDR3. The CDR3 nucleotides read TGTGCCAGCAGTTTGACAGTGCGGGGCTACACCTTC. Its protein is CASSLTVRGYTF. V usage is TRBV12-3 or TRBV12-4 and J usage is TRBJ1-2; perhaps TRBD1 as D (5 bases). V dropped 3 bases and J dropped 8 bases, with 10 bases sitting between them. The CDR3 runs to 12 residues.

The chain links TRBV18 to TRBJ1-3, with unresolved D. The CDR3 extends over 17 amino acids. V lost 3 bases and J 0 bases, leaving 15 bases between the germline ends. The germline V gene has CDR1 KGHSH and CDR2 LQKENI. CDR3 DNA sequence: TGTGCCAGCTCACCTAGACAAGACGGAAGCTCTGGAAACACCATATATTTT. The encoded protein is CASSPRQDGSSGNTIYF.

The chain joins TRBV15 to TRBJ1-1, with no clear D. This CDR3 is 13 amino acids long. The ends were cut back, 2 bases at V and 2 bases at J, with 6 bases in the middle. Germline values: CDR1 LNHNV, CDR2 YYDKDF (reference sequence). This chain's CDR3 is CATSRKTNTEAFF. CDR3 bases: TGTGCCACCAGCAGAAAAACTAACACTGAAGCTTTCTTT.

This clone was picked up a small number of times. The V call is TRBV2, the J call TRBJ2-2, with TRBD1 matching 11 bases. V dropped 8 bases and J dropped 5; count of bases not matched to a gene: 1. This CDR3 is built from 13 residues. Germline V lookup: CDR1 SNHLY, CDR2 FYNNEI. In DNA form, the CDR3 reads TGTGCCAGCGGGACAGGGGGTACCGGGGAGCTGTTTTTT. Translating gives CASGTGGTGELFF.

The chain carries TRBV12-1 and TRBJ2-3; TRBD2, the table's D call, was not compared with the DNA. TRBV12-1 represents a pseudogene. The CDR3 covers 19 residues. Here the CDR3 reads CASSFLAHVLAEITDTQYF. The CDR3 DNA reads TGTGCCAGCAGCTTTCTTGCCCATGTACTAGCGGAAATCACAGATACGCAGTATTTT.

The rearrangement joins TRBV19 to TRBJ2-1; weak D call: TRBD2 (5 bases). In germline, CDR1 is LNHDA, CDR2 SQIVND (reference sequence). Deletions cut 5 bases from V and 7 bases from J, with 12 bases between. The CDR3 loop spans 13 amino acids. This chain's CDR3 is CASSGEGVNEQFF. CDR3 coding DNA: TGTGCCAGTAGTGGAGAGGGAGTTAATGAGCAGTTCTTC.

The V call is TRBV9, the J call TRBJ1-3; TRBD1 matches 8 bases. The trim removed 3 bases at V and 3 bases at J, leaving 8 bases unmatched. CDR1 and CDR2 (germline): SGDLS, YYNGEE. The length of the CDR3 is 16 residues. The CDR3 loop is CASSATSGGLGNTIYF. The CDR3 coding sequence is TGTGCCAGCAGCGCAACCTCAGGGGGCCTTGGAAACACCATATATTTT.

The rearrangement links TRBV25-1 to TRBJ1-5, with 7 bases aligning to TRBD1. Germline values: CDR1 MGHDK, CDR2 SYGVNS. The CDR3 covers 15 residues. The J segment lost 6 bases and the V segment lost 3 bases, leaving 8 bases of the junction unmatched. CDR3 loop: CASSDSGGGSQPQHF. CDR3 nucleotide sequence: TGTGCCAGCAGTGATTCGGGAGGGGGCTCTCAGCCCCAGCATTTT.

The rearrangement uses TRBV7-2 and TRBJ2-3, with 8 nucleotides matching TRBD1. Germline trimming cut 5 bases from V and 0 bases from J; bases unmatched to any gene: 7. Germline assignment: CDR1 SGHTA and CDR2 FQGNSA. This CDR3 region has 16 residues. The CDR3 loop is CASSKRQGPSTDTQYF. CDR3 DNA: TGTGCCAGCAGCAAACGACAGGGGCCTAGCACAGATACGCAGTATTTT.